These 17 T cell receptor beta chains were sequenced from one sample in a study of cytomegalovirus exposure and HLA in healthy donors. PCR amplification relied on 60 Vbeta primers (plus 13 Jbeta primers). Clones were sequenced by immunoSEQ multiplex PCR, and TCRdb holds only the in-frame ones, with some missing. The profile shows 100,000 to 150,000 clones, 75% to 90% of them singletons. The specimen sequenced was PBMCs. The receptors stem from a man aged 30 to 39 in good health and CMV-seronegative.

The chain carries TRBV27 and TRBJ2-7; 8 bases map to TRBD1. Germline V gives CDR1 MNHEY, CDR2 SMNVEV (reference sequence). The CDR3 length is 15 residues. Trimming took 5 bases from V and 6 from J; bases not matched to a gene: 12. The CDR3 here is CASSLWTGTVPEQYF. The CDR3 DNA reads as TGTGCCAGCAGTCTATGGACAGGGACGGTTCCCGAGCAGTACTTC.

The chain combines TRBV9 with TRBJ2-7; TRBD1 is a possible D gene (7 bases). This CDR3 region has 16 residues. In germline, CDR1 is SGDLS, CDR2 YYNGEE. Trimming cost V 3 bases and J 7 bases, with 23 bases left between them. The CDR3 loop is CASSEGEAKGAGEQYF. In DNA form, the CDR3 reads TGTGCCAGCAGCGAAGGGGAGGCAAAGGGGGCAGGTGAGCAGTACTTC.

The chain employs TRBV29-1 and TRBJ1-1, with 8 bases fitting TRBD1. This CDR3 is 12 amino acids long. V shed 7 bases, J shed 7 bases, and the junction held 8 bases outside the gene matches. The germline CDR1 and CDR2 sequences are SQVTM and ANQGSEA. The CDR3 DNA follows: TGCAGCGGTTTAGACAGGGGCAGTGAAGCTTTCTTT. It specifies CSGLDRGSEAFF.

The chain is built from TRBV19 and TRBJ1-5; a possible D gene is TRBD1 (6 bases). The CDR3 is made up of 14 amino acids. Looked up from germline, CDR1 is LNHDA and CDR2 is SQIVND (reference sequence). With 4 bases removed from V and 6 bases from J, the gap between germline ends came to 13 bases. The CDR3 protein is CASSSSGTIQPQHF. The CDR3 coding sequence is TGTGCCAGTAGTAGTTCCGGGACAATTCAGCCCCAGCATTTT.

The J gene is TRBJ2-7, the V gene TRBV27; 7 bases line up with TRBD1. This CDR3 is 14 amino acids long. V gave up 3 bases and J gave up 6 bases; unmatched junction bases: 8. Germline CDR1 MNHEY, CDR2 SMNVEV (reference sequence). This chain's CDR3 is CASSLGTANSEQYF. The CDR3, as DNA: TGTGCCAGCAGTTTGGGGACAGCTAACTCCGAGCAGTACTTC.

In this sample, this clone turned up once. DNA of the CDR3: TGTGCCAGCAGTCGCGTCTATTCACAGGAAAAACTGTTTTTT. Translating it yields CASSRVYSQEKLFF. The J gene is TRBJ1-4, the V gene TRBV6-5; unclear D gene. Germline lookup yields CDR1 MNHEY and CDR2 SVGAGI. The CDR3 is 14 residues long. Between the trimmed V and J ends, which lost 5 bases and 8 bases, there was a span of 15 bases.

The gene calls are TRBV29-1 and TRBJ1-2; the D is unclear. Germline CDR1 is SQVTM and CDR2 is ANQGSEA. This CDR3 spans 13 amino acids. Deletions cut 7 bases from V and 1 base from J, with 13 bases between. CDR3 bases: TGCAGCGCCCAACACCGGAGTAACTATGGCTACACCTTC. The encoded protein is CSAQHRSNYGYTF.

The chain is built from TRBV5-1 and TRBJ2-5; tentative D call: TRBD1 (5 bases). CDR3 length equals 13 residues. Trimming shortened V by 2 bases and J by 3 bases, and 8 bases separated the two germline ends. CDR1 SGHRS and CDR2 YFSETQ come from the germline V gene. The CDR3 DNA reads as TGCGCCAGCAGCTTTGGGGCAGAAGAGACCCAGTACTTC. This sequence encodes CASSFGAEETQYF.

This clone was counted a few times. DNA for the CDR3: TGTGCCAGCAGCTCTTACACTGAAGCTTTCTTT. This translates into CASSSYTEAFF. The rearrangement links TRBV5-6 to TRBJ1-1; D gene unclear. CDR1 and CDR2 from the germline V gene are SGHDT and YYEEEE. The CDR3 consists of 11 residues. V was pared by 3 bases and J by 3 bases, with 3 bases between.

The V gene is TRBV4-3, the J gene TRBJ1-1; D unclear. This CDR3 comprises 15 residues. Trimming left V 4 bases short and J 6 bases short, with 18 bases between. Per the germline V gene, CDR1 is LGHNA and CDR2 is YSLEER. CDR3 sequence: CASSLAGEIGAEAFF. Here the CDR3 DNA reads TGCGCCAGCAGCCTCGCCGGGGAGATCGGGGCTGAAGCTTTCTTT.

The chain employs TRBV7-2 and TRBJ1-5; D is unclear. This CDR3 is built from 17 residues. Trimming took off 2 bases at V and 5 bases at J, with 19 bases between the two ends. In germline, CDR1 is SGHTA, CDR2 FQGNSA. The DNA for the CDR3 is TGTGCCAGCAGCTTAATCGGGGAGGGAAAGTATGATCAGCCCCAGCATTTT. It specifies CASSLIGEGKYDQPQHF.

The chain joins TRBV19 to TRBJ2-5; TRBD1 matches 7 bases. Germline values: CDR1 LNHDA, CDR2 SQIVND (reference sequence). Germline trimming cut 11 bases from V and 5 bases from J; bases unmatched to any gene: 11. This CDR3 spans 13 amino acids. In DNA form, the CDR3 reads TGTGCCTGCAACTCAGGGGGTGAGGAGACCCAGTACTTC. Amino acids: CACNSGGEETQYF.

This clone was counted a few times. This chain links TRBV5-1 with TRBJ1-4; possible D gene TRBD1, 5 bases. In germline, CDR1 is SGHRS, CDR2 YFSETQ. V was cut by 2 bases and J by 6 bases, with 11 bases left in between. CDR3 length: 14 residues. In nucleotides, the CDR3 is TGCGCCAGCAGCTTATGGGGAGGGGATGAAAAACTGTTTTTT. This sequence encodes CASSLWGGDEKLFF. Using reference TRBV5-1 and TRBJ1-4 for the parts outside the CDR3, the full variable domain is KAGVTQTPRYLIKTRGQQVTLSCSPISGHRSVSWYQQTPGQGLQFLFEYFSETQRNKGNFPGRFSGRQFSNSRSEMNVSTLELGDSALYLCASSLWGGDEKLFFGSGTQLSVL.

V usage is TRBV7-9 and J usage is TRBJ2-7, with TRBD2 identical over 8 bases. Germline trimming cut 1 base from V and 0 bases from J; bases unmatched to any gene: 5. Per the germline V gene, CDR1 is SEHNR and CDR2 is FQNEAQ (reference sequence). The CDR3 has 16 residues. The CDR3 sequence: CASSLVRGVLSYEQYF. The CDR3, as DNA: TGTGCCAGCAGCTTAGTGCGGGGGGTCCTCTCCTACGAGCAGTACTTC.

The V and J genes are TRBV11-3 and TRBJ1-2, with D unresolved. The length of the CDR3 is 15 residues. Trimming removed 6 bases at V and 7 bases at J, with 21 bases between. CDR1 and CDR2 (germline): SGHNT, YENEEA. Written as DNA, the CDR3 is TGTGCCAGCAGTCCTGTGCGGGCCCTAGCTGGTGGCTACACCTTC. Its protein is CASSPVRALAGGYTF.

The rearrangement links TRBV28 to TRBJ1-2, with 10 bases that match TRBD1. There are 16 residues in the CDR3. With 6 bases clipped from V and 4 bases from J, the junction kept 11 bases outside the gene matches. Germline V lookup: CDR1 MDHEN, CDR2 SYDVKM. The DNA of the CDR3 is TGTGCCAGCAGAACCTTCGACAGGGGGCGCGCCTATGGCTACACCTTC. This sequence encodes CASRTFDRGRAYGYTF.

This clone was observed a few times. This chain uses TRBV5-1 with TRBJ2-3; 9 positions match TRBD2. Germline CDR1 SGHRS, CDR2 YFSETQ. The CDR3 is made up of 14 amino acids. Losses at the gene ends were 2 bases for V and 6 bases for J; bases not matched to a gene: 4. CDR3 loop: CASSLGGRVDTQYF. In nucleotides, the CDR3 is TGCGCCAGCAGCTTAGGCGGGAGGGTTGATACGCAGTATTTT.